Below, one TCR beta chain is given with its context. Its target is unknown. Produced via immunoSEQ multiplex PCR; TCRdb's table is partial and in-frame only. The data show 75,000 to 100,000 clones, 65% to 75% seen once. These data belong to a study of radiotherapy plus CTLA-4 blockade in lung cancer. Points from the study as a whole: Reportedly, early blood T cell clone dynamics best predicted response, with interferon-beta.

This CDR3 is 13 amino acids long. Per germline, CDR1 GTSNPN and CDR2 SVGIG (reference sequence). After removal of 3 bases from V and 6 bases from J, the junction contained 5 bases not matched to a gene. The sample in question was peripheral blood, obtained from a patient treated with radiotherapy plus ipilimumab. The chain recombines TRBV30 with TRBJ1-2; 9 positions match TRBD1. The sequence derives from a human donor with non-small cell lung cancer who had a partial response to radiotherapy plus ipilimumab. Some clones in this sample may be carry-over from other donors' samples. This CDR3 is CAWRPGQGHGYTF. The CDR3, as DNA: TGTGCCTGGAGACCGGGACAGGGACATGGCTACACCTTC.